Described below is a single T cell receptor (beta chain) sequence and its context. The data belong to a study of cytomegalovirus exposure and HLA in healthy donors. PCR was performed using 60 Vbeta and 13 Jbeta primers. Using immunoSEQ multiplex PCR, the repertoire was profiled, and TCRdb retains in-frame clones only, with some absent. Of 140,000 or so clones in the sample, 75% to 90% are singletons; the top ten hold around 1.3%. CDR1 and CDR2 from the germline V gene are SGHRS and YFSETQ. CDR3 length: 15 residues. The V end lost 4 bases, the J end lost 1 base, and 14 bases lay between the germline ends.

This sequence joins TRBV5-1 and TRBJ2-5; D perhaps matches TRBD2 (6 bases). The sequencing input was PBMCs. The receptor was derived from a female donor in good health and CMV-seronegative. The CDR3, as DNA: TGCGCCAGCAGCCCGGGACTGGCGACCCAAGAGACCCAGTACTTC. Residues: CASSPGLATQETQYF.